Following are 6 T cell receptor beta chains from one sample sequenced in a study of cytomegalovirus exposure and HLA in healthy donors. Primers: 60 Vbeta forward and 13 Jbeta reverse. Sequencing was performed with immunoSEQ multiplex PCR; in TCRdb, only in-frame clones are kept and a portion is missing. The sample has around 120,000 clones, 75% to 90% seen once. The source material was PBMCs. These receptors came from a man in his fifties or sixties in good health and CMV-seronegative.

The J gene is TRBJ1-1, the V gene TRBV11-3; D is unresolved. Germline V gene lookup returns CDR1 SGHNT and CDR2 YENEEA. CDR3 length equals 14 residues. The ends were cut back, 5 bases at V and 1 base at J, with 11 bases in the middle. The CDR3 sequence is CASSEGRANTEAFF. The CDR3 nucleotides are TGTGCCAGCAGCGAGGGCAGAGCGAACACTGAAGCTTTCTTT. Full variable domain (outside the CDR3, taken from reference TRBV11-3 and TRBJ1-1): EAGVVQSPRYKIIEKKQPVAFWCNPISGHNTLYWYLQNLGQGPELLIRYENEEAVDDSQLPKDRFSAERLKGVDSTLKIQPAELGDSAVYLCASSEGRANTEAFFGQGTRLTVV.

The V call is TRBV7-9, the J call TRBJ1-4; 11 bases match TRBD1. V lost 5 bases and J lost 1; bases outside the gene matches: 6. The CDR3 is 17 residues long. CDR1 and CDR2 (germline): SEHNR, FQNEAQ (reference sequence). The CDR3 DNA follows: TGTGCCAGCAGCCCCCCGGGACAGGGGGGAACTAATGAAAAACTGTTTTTT. Translation: CASSPPGQGGTNEKLFF.

The J gene is TRBJ1-1, the V gene TRBV5-1; TRBD1 is a possible D gene (6 bases). Trimming pared 0 bases from V and 0 bases from J, leaving 18 bases between. The CDR3 has 18 amino acids. The germline V gene has CDR1 SGHRS and CDR2 YFSETQ. The CDR3 region has the DNA TGCGCCAGCAGCTTGGCCAAGCTGGGGGCGGGCATGAACACTGAAGCTTTCTTT. Translated, it gives CASSLAKLGAGMNTEAFF.

The chain links TRBV2 to TRBJ2-5; 9 bases agree with TRBD2. The CDR3 contains 14 residues. Germline-derived CDR1 and CDR2 are SNHLY and FYNNEI. The trim removed 7 bases at V and 1 base at J, leaving 4 bases unmatched. CDR3 DNA sequence: TGTGCCAGCAAGGAGCGGGGGGCCCAAGAGACCCAGTACTTC. Its translation is CASKERGAQETQYF.

The chain recombines TRBV27 with TRBJ2-6; TRBD2 matches at 7 bases. Germline V gene sequence: CDR1 MNHEY, CDR2 SMNVEV (reference sequence). The CDR3 is 17 residues long. With 5 bases clipped from V and 2 bases from J, the junction kept 9 bases outside the gene matches. The CDR3 sequence is CASSPREGEPGANVLTF. The CDR3 DNA reads TGTGCCAGCAGTCCCAGGGAGGGCGAACCTGGGGCCAACGTCCTGACTTTC.

Regarding this clone: Other nucleotide sequences in the sample specify the same CDR3. In DNA form, the CDR3 reads TGTGCCAGCAGTGGGAGCTCCTATAATTCACCCCTCCACTTT. It yields the protein CASSGSSYNSPLHF. The V and J genes are TRBV27 and TRBJ1-6; no clear D gene. Germline loops: CDR1 MNHEY, CDR2 SMNVEV (reference sequence). This CDR3 region has 14 residues. The V end lost 5 bases, the J end lost 0 bases, and 5 bases lay between the germline ends.